This is a list of T cell receptor beta chains from one sample in a study of T cells after yellow fever vaccination. TCRdb recomputed calls from the 5' RACE reads with MiXCR, one row per CDR3 protein. In the table there are about 47,000 distinct CDR3 sequences, 6% to 8% of which are singletons. The sample here was CD8+ T cells sorted from PBMCs, taken around 15 days after the first yellow fever vaccination. The source of these receptors is a man aged 18-30 years who received the YFV17D yellow fever vaccine. The CDR3 runs from the conserved cysteine through the conserved F or W. The D gene is left open where the match is weak. Clone size is not always given. Where it is, it says once, few, many or a class for expanded clones.

TGCAGTGCTAGAGATTACTTTTCCTACGAGCAGTACTTC,CSARDYFSYEQYF,TRBJ2-7,many,-,TRBV20-1
TGTGCCAGCAGCGCAGTCGCGAACACCGGGGAGCTGTTTTTT,CASSAVANTGELFF,TRBJ2-2,large,-,TRBV7-8
TGTGCCAGCAGCCCCCGGGACAGGGTTCTTTTCGAGCAGTACTTC,CASSPRDRVLFEQYF,TRBJ2-7,-,TRBD1,TRBV9
TGCAGTGCTAGATTGGAGAGACTAGCCAATGAGCAGTTCTTC,CSARLERLANEQFF,TRBJ2-1,many,TRBD2,TRBV20-1
TGCGCCAGCAGTCACCCCGGACAGGGCCGTGATGAGCAGTTCTTC,CASSHPGQGRDEQFF,TRBJ2-1,many,TRBD1,TRBV23-1
TGTGCCAGCAGCACAATCCCAGCGGGGGGGCGTTATGAGCAGTTCTTC,CASSTIPAGGRYEQFF,TRBJ2-1,many,TRBD2,TRBV7-3
TGTGCCAGCGCAGGGGGCTCTGGGGCCAACGTCCTGACTTTC,CASAGGSGANVLTF,TRBJ2-6,many,TRBD1,TRBV19
TGCGCCAGCAGCCAACGGTGGGTTGGAGGGGATACGCAGTATTTT,CASSQRWVGGDTQYF,TRBJ2-3,many,-,TRBV4-1
TGTGCCAGCAGTCCTACAGGAGTCTATGGCTACACCTTC,CASSPTGVYGYTF,TRBJ1-2,many,-,TRBV6-5
TGTGCCAGCAGTTACACCCACGAGCAGTACTTC,CASSYTHEQYF,TRBJ2-7,many,-,TRBV6-2/TRBV6-3
TGTGCCAGCAGTCCCCTCCCCGGTGGGGACACTGAAGCTTTCTTT,CASSPLPGGDTEAFF,TRBJ1-1,-,-,TRBV27
TGTGCCAGCAGTTTTGGTCCTAGCGGGGGGGCCCAGTACTTC,CASSFGPSGGAQYF,TRBJ2-5,many,TRBD2,TRBV12-3/TRBV12-4
TGTGCCAGCAGCTCCCCCGGGCAACCCTCTGGAAACACCATATATTTT,CASSSPGQPSGNTIYF,TRBJ1-3,-,-,TRBV7-2
TGTGCCAGCAGCAGCCTGACAGCGGTGAACACTGAAGCTTTCTTT,CASSSLTAVNTEAFF,TRBJ1-1,many,-,TRBV5-6
TGCGCCAGCAGCCCGGCACAGGGAGTGGGGCAGCCCCAGCATTTT,CASSPAQGVGQPQHF,TRBJ1-5,many,-,TRBV4-3
TGCGCCAGCAGCCCCCTGGAGGGTGGCAATCAGCCCCAGCATTTT,CASSPLEGGNQPQHF,TRBJ1-5,many,-,TRBV4-1
TGCAGTGCGAGTACCCGGGACAGGGAGTACTTC,CSASTRDREYF,TRBJ2-7,-,TRBD1,TRBV20-1
TGCGCCAGCAGCCCGGGGACAGGGAATAGCGACACTGAAGCTTTCTTT,CASSPGTGNSDTEAFF,TRBJ1-1,few,TRBD1,TRBV4-3
TGTGCCAGCGGGGACAGTCATCAGCCCCAGCATTTT,CASGDSHQPQHF,TRBJ1-5,many,TRBD1,TRBV12-3/TRBV12-4
TGTGCCAGCAGCTTGGTGGGTGATCAGCCCCAGCATTTT,CASSLVGDQPQHF,TRBJ1-5,many,-,TRBV5-6
TGTGCCAGCAGCGGCCTGCCGGGGGGCACAGATACGCAGTATTTT,CASSGLPGGTDTQYF,TRBJ2-3,-,-,TRBV7-2
TGTGCCAGCAGTCCCCGGGACACCGGGGAGCTGTTTTTT,CASSPRDTGELFF,TRBJ2-2,many,-,TRBV6-4